The clone carrying this T cell receptor beta chain is labeled medium-sized. RNA transcripts served as the template for amplifying TCR beta CDR3 regions. A first-round RT-PCR of the TCR CDR3 used the HTBI primer set. TCRdb passed the multiplex PCR reads through MiXCR, listing each CDR3 protein once. The sample has about 560,000 distinct CDR3 sequences, approximately 16% seen once; the top ten hold approximately 20%. The sample is drawn from a study of T cells in Graves' hyperthyroidism and ophthalmopathy. V lost 5 bases and J 8 bases, leaving 13 bases between the germline ends. The CDR3 length is 13 residues. Germline loops: CDR1 SGHNT, CDR2 YENEEA.

V gene TRBV11-3 combines with J gene TRBJ1-5, with D possibly being TRBD1 (6 bases). The sequence was collected from a woman aged 18-35 years with Graves' hyperthyroidism. Sequencing input: blood. The CDR3 nucleotides are TGTGCCAGCAGCGAGACACAGGGTGAGCCCCAGCATTTT. Translation: CASSETQGEPQHF.